The sequence of this T cell receptor beta chain was determined in a study of blood T cell repertoires in COVID-19. The CDR3 is 11 residues long. In germline, CDR1 is SQVTM, CDR2 ANQGSEA. V shed 6 bases and J shed 2 bases, with 7 bases lying between them. Study processing details: Estimates of nucleated cell counts were drawn from the amplification of reference gene primers. Using immunoSEQ multiplex PCR, the repertoire was profiled, and TCRdb retains in-frame clones only, with some absent. Clonal size and the V and J genes are those of that table, whereas D and trimming came from the DNA. The sample lists some 210,000 clones; 70% to 90% were seen once. This clone was counted once. At the DNA level, this CDR3 is encoded by other sequences in the same sample as well.

The sequenced sample consisted of peripheral blood. V and J are TRBV29-1 and TRBJ2-5; perhaps TRBD1 as D (6 bases). The receptor's source is a woman in her forties with acute or convalescent COVID-19. As DNA, the CDR3 is TGCAGCGTAGGACAGCAAGAGACCCAGTACTTC. Translation gives CSVGQQETQYF.